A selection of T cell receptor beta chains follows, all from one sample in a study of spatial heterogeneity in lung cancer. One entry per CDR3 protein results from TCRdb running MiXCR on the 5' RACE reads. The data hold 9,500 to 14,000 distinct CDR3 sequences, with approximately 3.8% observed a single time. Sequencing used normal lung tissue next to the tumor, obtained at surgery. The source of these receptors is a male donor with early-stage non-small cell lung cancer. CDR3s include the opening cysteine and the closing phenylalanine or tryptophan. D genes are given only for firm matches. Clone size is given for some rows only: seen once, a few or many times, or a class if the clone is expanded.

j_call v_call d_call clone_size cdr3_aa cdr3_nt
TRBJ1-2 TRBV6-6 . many CASSPTGYGYTF TGTGCCAGCAGTCCAACAGGGTACGGCTACACCTTC
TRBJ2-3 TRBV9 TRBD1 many CASSVGQGLSDTQYF TGTGCCAGCAGCGTCGGACAGGGGCTTTCAGATACGCAGTATTTT
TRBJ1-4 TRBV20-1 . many CSARVGKEKLFF TGCAGTGCTAGAGTTGGAAAGGAAAAACTGTTTTTT
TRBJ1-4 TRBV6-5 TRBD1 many CASSSPGQGARATNEKLFF TGTGCCAGCAGTTCCCCGGGACAGGGGGCCCGTGCAACTAATGAAAAACTGTTTTTT
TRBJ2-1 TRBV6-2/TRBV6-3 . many CASSSRRQVGYNEQFF TGTGCCAGCAGCTCACGGCGGCAAGTCGGATATAATGAGCAGTTCTTC
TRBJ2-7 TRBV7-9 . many CASSPLGEKSDEQYF TGTGCCAGCAGCCCCTTGGGGGAGAAATCAGACGAGCAGTACTTC
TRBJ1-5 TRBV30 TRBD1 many CAWGQGQNQPQHF TGTGCCTGGGGACAGGGCCAAAATCAGCCCCAGCATTTT
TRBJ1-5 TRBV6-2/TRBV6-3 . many CASSPWTRNQPQHF TGTGCCAGCAGTCCCTGGACACGCAATCAGCCCCAGCATTTT
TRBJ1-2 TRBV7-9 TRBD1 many CAVRAGGSYTF TGTGCGGTCCGGGCAGGGGGTAGCTACACCTTC
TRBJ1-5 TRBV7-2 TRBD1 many CASSLGSGGNQPQHF TGTGCCAGCAGCTTAGGTTCAGGGGGGAATCAGCCCCAGCATTTT
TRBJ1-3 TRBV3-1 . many CASSQEQAGNTIYF TGTGCCAGCAGCCAAGAGCAAGCCGGAAACACCATATATTTT
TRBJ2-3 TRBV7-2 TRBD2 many CASSSSLLAGPTDTQYF TGTGCCAGCAGCTCCAGCTTACTAGCGGGGCCCACAGATACGCAGTATTTT
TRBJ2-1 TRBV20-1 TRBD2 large CSAHPISGTRNEQFF TGCAGTGCTCACCCCATTAGCGGGACTAGAAATGAGCAGTTCTTC
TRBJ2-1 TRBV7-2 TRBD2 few CASSSAGGANEQFF TGTGCCAGCAGCTCAGCGGGAGGGGCCAATGAGCAGTTCTTC
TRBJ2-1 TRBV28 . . CASSLLGDSYNEQFF TGTGCCAGCAGTTTGCTGGGGGACTCCTACAATGAGCAGTTCTTC
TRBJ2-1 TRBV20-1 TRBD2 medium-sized CSATGLAGFSYNEQFF TGCAGTGCCACTGGACTAGCGGGTTTTTCCTACAATGAGCAGTTCTTC